These T cell receptor beta chains were read from a single sample in a study of OX40 agonist ivuxolimab in advanced cancers. Using immunoSEQ multiplex PCR, the repertoire was profiled, and TCRdb retains in-frame clones only, with some absent. The sample lists 55,000 to 75,000 clones, about 86% occurring once. Sequenced material: CD4+ or CD8+ T cells sorted from blood, taken in a trial of the OX40 agonist ivuxolimab. The receptors here all came from an adult with an advanced solid tumor such as melanoma, head and neck, liver or kidney cancer. The CDR3 runs from the conserved cysteine through the conserved F or W. A D gene is named only where the DNA matches it firmly. Some rows mark clone size as missing; the rest say once, few, many or name a class of expanded clone.

v_call	clone_size	d_call	cdr3_length	j_call	cdr3_nt	cdr3_aa
TRBV11-2	.	TRBD2	15	TRBJ2-3	TGTGCCAGCAGCTTAGGGGCTAGCGGGACAGATACGCAGTATTTT	CASSLGASGTDTQYF
TRBV5-4	.	.	15	TRBJ1-4	TGTGCCAGCAGCATTAACAGGGAATCTAATGAAAAACTGTTTTTT	CASSINRESNEKLFF
TRBV7-2	once	TRBD1	16	TRBJ1-5	TGTGCCAGCACCCTTTACGGGACAGGGAGGGTTCAGCCCCAGCATTTT	CASTLYGTGRVQPQHF
TRBV7-2	.	TRBD2	15	TRBJ2-2	TGTGCCAGCAGCCAGGGACTAGCGGGAGCCGGGGAGCTGTTTTTT	CASSQGLAGAGELFF
TRBV4-2	.	.	15	TRBJ1-1	TGTGCCAGCAGCCAAGATGCAGGGGAGGGATTTGAAGCTTTCTTT	CASSQDAGEGFEAFF
TRBV9	.	TRBD2	16	TRBJ2-3	TGTGCCAGCAGCGCCCGGACTAGCTCTAGCACAGATACGCAGTATTTT	CASSARTSSSTDTQYF
TRBV28	few	.	17	TRBJ1-5	TGTGCCAGCAGTTATGGTGTGGCCGGTTATAGCAATCAGCCCCAGCATTTT	CASSYGVAGYSNQPQHF
TRBV11-3	.	.	13	TRBJ1-1	TGTGCCAGCAGCCCCTCCTCGGACGGTGAAGCTTTCTTT	CASSPSSDGEAFF
TRBV18	.	.	15	TRBJ2-5	TGTGCCAGCTCACCACCGGGACATAGACAAGAGACCCAGTACTTC	CASSPPGHRQETQYF
TRBV18	.	.	14	TRBJ2-1	TGTGCCAGCTCACCCGTGGCCACCGGGGGTGAGCAGTTCTTC	CASSPVATGGEQFF
TRBV5-1	.	.	14	TRBJ1-4	TGCGCCAGCAGCGTAGGACAGCCCAATGAAAAACTGTTTTTT	CASSVGQPNEKLFF
TRBV19	.	TRBD1	14	TRBJ1-4	TGTGCCAGTAGCCAGGGGGCGGCTAATGAAAAACTGTTTTTT	CASSQGAANEKLFF
TRBV29-1	.	.	14	TRBJ2-1	TGCAGCGGACTAGGTTGGGGCTCCTACAATGAGCAGTTCTTC	CSGLGWGSYNEQFF
TRBV7-9	.	TRBD2	17	TRBJ2-3	TGTGCCAGCAGCTTAGATCTACCGGGGGGGGCCACAGATACGCAGTATTTT	CASSLDLPGGATDTQYF
TRBV11-2	.	TRBD1	16	TRBJ2-7	TGTGCCAGCAGCTTAAACTCGCAGGGGGAAACCTACGAGCAGTACTTC	CASSLNSQGETYEQYF
TRBV7-2	.	.	13	TRBJ2-2	TGTGCCAGCAGGAAACAGGGTGGCGGGGAGCTGTTTTTT	CASRKQGGGELFF
TRBV5-8	.	.	13	TRBJ2-5	TGTGCCAGCCGGTGGCGGGGCCAAGAGACCCAGTACTTC	CASRWRGQETQYF
TRBV28	once	TRBD1	15	TRBJ1-2	TGTGCCAGTAGGGACAGTAGCCAAGCTAACTATGGCTACACCTTC	CASRDSSQANYGYTF
TRBV11-3	.	.	14	TRBJ2-2	TGTGCCAGCAGCTCCCAGGGGGAGGTCGGGGAGCTGTTTTTT	CASSSQGEVGELFF
TRBV10-3	once	.	16	TRBJ2-5	TGTGCCATCAGTGACCGGGACAAACCCACGAAAGAGACCCAGTACTTC	CAISDRDKPTKETQYF
TRBV4-3	.	.	19	TRBJ2-7	TGCGCCAGCAGCCAAGATAGGGGAATGAGCTGGCAGGGGTTCTACGAGCAGTACTTC	CASSQDRGMSWQGFYEQYF
TRBV19	.	TRBD1	14	TRBJ2-7	TGTGCCAGTAGAGGACAGGCTGGGACCTACGAGCAGTACTTC	CASRGQAGTYEQYF
TRBV19	.	.	14	TRBJ2-3	TGTGCCACCACTCGGGGACTTAGCACAGATACGCAGTATTTT	CATTRGLSTDTQYF
TRBV6-1	.	TRBD1	14	TRBJ2-7	TGTGCCAGCAGCCGACAGGGGAATTACTACGAGCAGTACTTC	CASSRQGNYYEQYF
TRBV7-9	.	TRBD1	19	TRBJ1-5	TGTGCCAGCAGCCGCGGACAGGGGGCGTGGAGGGACGAGAATCAGCCCCAGCATTTT	CASSRGQGAWRDENQPQHF
TRBV30	.	.	12	TRBJ1-2	TGTGCCTGGAGTGGGGGGCACTATGGCTACACCTTC	CAWSGGHYGYTF
TRBV18	.	TRBD1	14	TRBJ1-1	TGTGCCAGCTCACCGGGGACAGGGAACACTGAAGCTTTCTTT	CASSPGTGNTEAFF
TRBV6-1	.	.	14	TRBJ1-5	TGTGCCAGCAGTGCCGTAGACACAAATCAGCCCCAGCATTTT	CASSAVDTNQPQHF
TRBV19	.	.	15	TRBJ2-3	TGTGCCAGTAGTATAAGCCCCCACAACACAGATACGCAGTATTTT	CASSISPHNTDTQYF
TRBV5-1	.	TRBD1	15	TRBJ2-2	TGCGCCAGCAGCCCGTGGACAGGGAACACCGGGGAGCTGTTTTTT	CASSPWTGNTGELFF
TRBV7-2	.	.	15	TRBJ2-7	TGTGCCAGCAGCTTAGGCGGCGGGAACTCCTACGAGCAGTACTTC	CASSLGGGNSYEQYF
TRBV11-2	.	.	14	TRBJ2-2	TGTGCCGTGCTCAGGGTCGGGAGCACCGGGGAGCTGTTTTTT	CAVLRVGSTGELFF
TRBV5-1	.	.	16	TRBJ1-6	TGCGCCAGCAGCTTCCTCCAGGCTGGGGCCAATTCACCCCTCCACTTT	CASSFLQAGANSPLHF
TRBV27	.	TRBD2	14	TRBJ2-1	TGTGCCAGCAGCCTCCGGACTAGCGGCAATGAGCAGTTCTTC	CASSLRTSGNEQFF
TRBV7-2	.	TRBD2	16	TRBJ2-7	TGTGCCAGCAGCTTAGATGCGGGGGGAACATCCTACGAGCAGTACTTC	CASSLDAGGTSYEQYF
TRBV2	.	TRBD1	15	TRBJ2-4	TGTGCCAGCAGTGAAAGAAGGGGACAGGGTTACATTCAGTACTTC	CASSERRGQGYIQYF
TRBV7-2	.	.	14	TRBJ1-2	TGTGCCAGCAGCGAACGTGAAGGGAACTATGGCTACACCTTC	CASSEREGNYGYTF
TRBV19	.	.	14	TRBJ1-5	TGTGCCAGTAGTATAGTTGGCGGGAATCAGCCCCAGCATTTT	CASSIVGGNQPQHF
TRBV6-5	.	.	11	TRBJ2-1	TGTGCCAGCAGCCGCAGTGGGAGGCAGTTCTTC	CASSRSGRQFF
TRBV2	few	.	14	TRBJ1-1	TGTGCCAGCAACAGCCTCAACATGAACACTGAAGCTTTCTTT	CASNSLNMNTEAFF
TRBV7-2	.	.	17	TRBJ1-2	TGTGCCAGCAGCTTGTATATCTCGTCGGATCTTAACTATGGCTACACCTTC	CASSLYISSDLNYGYTF
TRBV7-2	.	TRBD2	15	TRBJ2-7	TGTGCCAGCAGCGTCACTAGCGGGGGGCGGGGCGAGCAGTACTTC	CASSVTSGGRGEQYF
TRBV5-1	.	.	15	TRBJ1-4	TGCGCCAGCAGCCGGGACACTCCAACTAATGAAAAACTGTTTTTT	CASSRDTPTNEKLFF
TRBV9	.	TRBD1	15	TRBJ1-5	TGTGCCAGCAGCGTAGAGGGGACAGTAAATCAGCCCCAGCATTTT	CASSVEGTVNQPQHF
TRBV7-2	.	TRBD1	15	TRBJ1-2	TGTGCCAGCAGCGCCCGGACAGGGCATGGCTATGGCTACACCTTC	CASSARTGHGYGYTF
TRBV7-9	once	.	14	TRBJ2-5	TGTGCCAGCAGCTTAGGGCAGATCCAAGAGACCCAGTACTTC	CASSLGQIQETQYF
TRBV6-1	.	.	14	TRBJ1-1	TGTGCCAGCAGTGAAGTTGTGCCGAACACTGAAGCTTTCTTT	CASSEVVPNTEAFF
TRBV2	.	.	13	TRBJ1-4	TGTGCCAGCAGTGATCAGACGGATGAAAAACTGTTTTTT	CASSDQTDEKLFF
TRBV6-6	.	.	14	TRBJ2-1	TGTGCCAGCAGTTACTCGACGGGGTACAATGAGCAGTTCTTC	CASSYSTGYNEQFF
TRBV28	.	.	16	TRBJ1-5	TGTGCCAGCAGTCCATCCCCTGACAGTAGCAATCAGCCCCAGCATTTT	CASSPSPDSSNQPQHF
TRBV6-6	.	TRBD1	12	TRBJ1-2	TGTGCCAGCAGCCAAGGACAGGGAGGCTACACCTTC	CASSQGQGGYTF
TRBV5-1	.	.	15	TRBJ2-7	TGCGCCAGCAGCTTGGAAGGGGGGGCCAGGTACGAGCAGTACTTC	CASSLEGGARYEQYF
TRBV28	.	.	13	TRBJ2-3	TGTGCCAGCAGTTCCGGACCCTTGGATACGCAGTATTTT	CASSSGPLDTQYF